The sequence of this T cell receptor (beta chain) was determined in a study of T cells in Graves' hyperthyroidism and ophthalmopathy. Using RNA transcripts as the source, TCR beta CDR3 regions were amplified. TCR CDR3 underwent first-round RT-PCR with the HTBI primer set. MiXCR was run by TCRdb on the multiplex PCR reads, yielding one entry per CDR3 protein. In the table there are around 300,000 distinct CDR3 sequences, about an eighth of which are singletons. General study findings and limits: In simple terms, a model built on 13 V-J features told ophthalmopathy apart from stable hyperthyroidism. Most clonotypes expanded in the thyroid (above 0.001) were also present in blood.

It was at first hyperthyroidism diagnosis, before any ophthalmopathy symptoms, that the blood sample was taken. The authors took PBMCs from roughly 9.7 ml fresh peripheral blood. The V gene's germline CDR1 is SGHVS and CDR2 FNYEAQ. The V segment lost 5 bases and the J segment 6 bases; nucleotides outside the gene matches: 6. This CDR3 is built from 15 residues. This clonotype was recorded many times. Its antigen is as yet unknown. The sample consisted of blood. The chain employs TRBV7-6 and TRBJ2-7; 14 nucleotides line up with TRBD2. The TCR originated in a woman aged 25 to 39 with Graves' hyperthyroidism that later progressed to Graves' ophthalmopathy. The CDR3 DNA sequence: TGTGCCAGCAGCCTCGGGACTAGCGGGAGCGGCGAGCAGTACTTC. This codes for CASSLGTSGSGEQYF.